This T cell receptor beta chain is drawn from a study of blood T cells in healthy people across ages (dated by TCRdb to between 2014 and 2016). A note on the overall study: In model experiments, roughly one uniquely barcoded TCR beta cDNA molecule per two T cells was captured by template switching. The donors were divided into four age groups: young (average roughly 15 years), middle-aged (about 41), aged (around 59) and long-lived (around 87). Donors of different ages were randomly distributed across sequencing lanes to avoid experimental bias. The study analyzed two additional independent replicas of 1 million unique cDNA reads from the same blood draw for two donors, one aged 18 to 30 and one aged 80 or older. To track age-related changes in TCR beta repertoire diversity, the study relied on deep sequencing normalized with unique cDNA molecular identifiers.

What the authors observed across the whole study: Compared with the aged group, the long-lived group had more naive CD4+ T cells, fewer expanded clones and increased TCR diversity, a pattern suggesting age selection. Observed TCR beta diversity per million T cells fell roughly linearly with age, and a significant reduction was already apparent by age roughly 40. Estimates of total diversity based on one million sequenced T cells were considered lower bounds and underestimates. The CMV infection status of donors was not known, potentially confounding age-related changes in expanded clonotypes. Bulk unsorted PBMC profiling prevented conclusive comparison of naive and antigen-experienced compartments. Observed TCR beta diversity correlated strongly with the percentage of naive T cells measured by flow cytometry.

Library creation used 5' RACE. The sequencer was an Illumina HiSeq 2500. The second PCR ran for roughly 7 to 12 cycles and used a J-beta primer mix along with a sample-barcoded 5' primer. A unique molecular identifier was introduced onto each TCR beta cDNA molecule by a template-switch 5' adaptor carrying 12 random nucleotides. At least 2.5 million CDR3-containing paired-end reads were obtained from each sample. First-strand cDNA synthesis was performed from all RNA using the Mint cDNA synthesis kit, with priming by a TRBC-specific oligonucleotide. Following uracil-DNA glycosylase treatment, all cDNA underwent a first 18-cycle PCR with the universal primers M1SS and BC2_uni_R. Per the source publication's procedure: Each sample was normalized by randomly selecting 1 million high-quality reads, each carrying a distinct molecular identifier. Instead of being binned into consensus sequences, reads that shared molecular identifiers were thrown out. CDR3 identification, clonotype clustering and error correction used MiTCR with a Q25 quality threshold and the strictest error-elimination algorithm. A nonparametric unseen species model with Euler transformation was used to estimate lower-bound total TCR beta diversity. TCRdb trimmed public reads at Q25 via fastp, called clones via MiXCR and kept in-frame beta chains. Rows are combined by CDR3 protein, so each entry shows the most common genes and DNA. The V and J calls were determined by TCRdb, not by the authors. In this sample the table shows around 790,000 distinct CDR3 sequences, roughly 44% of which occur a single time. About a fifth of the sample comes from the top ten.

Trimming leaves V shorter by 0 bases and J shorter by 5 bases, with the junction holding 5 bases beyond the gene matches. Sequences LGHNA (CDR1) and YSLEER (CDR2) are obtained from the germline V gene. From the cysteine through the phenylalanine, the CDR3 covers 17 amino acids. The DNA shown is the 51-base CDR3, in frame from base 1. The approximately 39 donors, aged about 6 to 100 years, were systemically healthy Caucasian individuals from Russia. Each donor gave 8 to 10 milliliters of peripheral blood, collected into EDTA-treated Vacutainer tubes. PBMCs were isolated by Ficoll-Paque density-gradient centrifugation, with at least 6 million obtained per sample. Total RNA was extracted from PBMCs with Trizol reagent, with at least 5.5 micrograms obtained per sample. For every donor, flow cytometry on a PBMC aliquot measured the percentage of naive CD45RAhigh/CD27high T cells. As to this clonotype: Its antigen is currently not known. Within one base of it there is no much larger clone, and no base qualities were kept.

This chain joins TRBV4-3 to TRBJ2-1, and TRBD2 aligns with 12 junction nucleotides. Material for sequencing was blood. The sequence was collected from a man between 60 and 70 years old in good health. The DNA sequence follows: TGCGCCAGCAGCCAAGATGGGCTAGCGGGGGGGCACAATGAGCAGTTCTTC. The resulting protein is CASSQDGLAGGHNEQFF.